The rows below give T cell receptor beta chains drawn from one sample of a study of CD8+ T cells in alopecia areata. This table comes from immunoSEQ multiplex PCR, and its TCRdb copy is limited to in-frame clones, with some not included. The repertoire has some 220,000 clones, more than 45% of them found once; the top ten carry 1.6%. Sequences were derived from CD4+ T cells sorted from blood, sampled at week 4, from a patient treated with tofacitinib. The receptors originated from a human donor with alopecia areata. The CDR3 runs from the conserved cysteine through the conserved F or W. Each record gives: J gene, clone size, V gene, D gene, CDR3 DNA, CDR3 protein. A D gene is named only where the DNA matches it firmly. A clone size is listed for some rows: how often the clone was seen (once, few, many), or a class if it is expanded.

TRBJ2-3 NA TRBV25-1 NA TGTGCCAGCAGTTTCGGAGTCACAGATACGCAGTATTTT CASSFGVTDTQYF
TRBJ2-5 NA TRBV6-6 TRBD1 TGTGCCAGCAGTAAACTGACAGGGGCAGAGACCCAGTACTTC CASSKLTGAETQYF
TRBJ2-7 few TRBV29-1 NA TGCAGCGTTGGAGGAAAGTACACCTACGAGCAGTACTTC CSVGGKYTYEQYF
TRBJ1-2 NA TRBV5-6 TRBD1 TGTGCCAGCAGTGCCCGGGACAGGAGTTTTTATGGCTACACCTTC CASSARDRSFYGYTF
TRBJ1-6 NA TRBV7-7 NA TGTGCCAGCAGCCAGGACAGAAATTCACCCCTCCACTTT CASSQDRNSPLHF
TRBJ2-3 few TRBV29-1 TRBD1 TGCAGCGTTGACAGGGGGCGCACAGATACGCAGTATTTT CSVDRGRTDTQYF
TRBJ1-1 NA TRBV29-1 NA TGCAGCGTTGTCGGGCGAATGACAGACACTGAAGCTTTCTTT CSVVGRMTDTEAFF
TRBJ1-6 NA TRBV27 NA TGTGCCAGCAGTGGCTTTGCTACTAATTCACCCCTCCACTTT CASSGFATNSPLHF
TRBJ1-5 NA TRBV29-1 NA TGCAGCGTTGTAGAGGGACATTACAATCAGCCCCAGCATTTT CSVVEGHYNQPQHF
TRBJ2-5 few TRBV29-1 TRBD2 TGCAGCGGAAGGACTAGCTTAGGAGAGACCCAGTACTTC CSGRTSLGETQYF
TRBJ1-4 NA TRBV29-1 NA TGCAGCGCAAAGAGAGGACAGAATGAAAAACTGTTTTTT CSAKRGQNEKLFF
TRBJ2-7 NA TRBV18 TRBD1 TGTGCCAGCTCACCAAGCGGGACAGGGGGAGCCGAGCAGTACTTC CASSPSGTGGAEQYF
TRBJ1-6 NA TRBV10-1 NA TGCGCCAGCAGTTACGGCAGGGGCCTTAATTCACCCCTCCACTTT CASSYGRGLNSPLHF
TRBJ2-3 NA TRBV4-3 TRBD1 TGCGCCAGCAGCCAAGGGGACAGGGACACAGATACGCAGTATTTT CASSQGDRDTDTQYF
TRBJ1-1 NA TRBV4-1 TRBD1 TGCGCCAGCAGCCAAAAGCAGGGGGACACTGAAGCTTTCTTT CASSQKQGDTEAFF
TRBJ2-1 NA TRBV30 TRBD2 TGTGCCTGGAGTTCGAGCGGGGGTTGGGATGAGCAGTTCTTC CAWSSSGGWDEQFF
TRBJ2-2 NA TRBV29-1 NA TGCAGCGTCGTAACCGGGATTACGAACACCGGGGAGCTGTTTTTT CSVVTGITNTGELFF
TRBJ2-3 NA TRBV29-1 NA TGCAGCGCTGCGTATGGCTCAGATACGCAGTATTTT CSAAYGSDTQYF
TRBJ2-3 few TRBV30 TRBD2 TGTGCCTGCTCGCGGGCCGGCGGGACTAGCGGCTTTGGTGATACGCAGTATTTT CACSRAGGTSGFGDTQYF
TRBJ1-2 NA TRBV19 NA TGTGCCAGTAGTACGGACGGCAAAAACTATGGCTACACCTTC CASSTDGKNYGYTF
TRBJ2-5 NA TRBV20-1 NA TGCAGTGCTAGAAAACAAGAGACCCAGTACTTC CSARKQETQYF
TRBJ2-7 NA TRBV29-1 NA TGCAGCGTCGCTGCGAGTCACGAGCAGTACTTC CSVAASHEQYF
TRBJ2-7 NA TRBV4-2 TRBD1 TGTGCCAGCAGCCTAAACAGGGGGTCTCCCTACGAGCAGTACTTC CASSLNRGSPYEQYF
TRBJ2-7 few TRBV4-1 TRBD1 TGCGCCAGCAGCCAACAAACAGGGGGCTCGTTTATCGACGAGCAGTACTTC CASSQQTGGSFIDEQYF
TRBJ1-1 NA TRBV29-1 TRBD1 TGCAGCGTTACCGGGACAGGGCCGGGAGGAGCTTTCTTT CSVTGTGPGGAFF
TRBJ2-1 NA TRBV5-1 TRBD2 TGCGCCAGCAGCTTTGGCGGGGGGGTATACAATGAGCAGTTCTTC CASSFGGGVYNEQFF
TRBJ2-5 NA TRBV29-1 TRBD1 TGCAGCGCCGGGGACAGGGGTGAGACCCAGTACTTC CSAGDRGETQYF
TRBJ1-1 NA TRBV30 NA TGTGCCTGGAGTGTAGGAGTGGGAGGCACTGAAGCTTTCTTT CAWSVGVGGTEAFF
TRBJ2-1 NA TRBV5-6 TRBD1 TGTGCCAGCAGCTTTTACGACAGGGTAAACAATGAGCAGTTCTTC CASSFYDRVNNEQFF
TRBJ2-7 few TRBV11-1 NA TGTGCCAGCAGCTTCGGACAGACTCTCTACGAGCAGTACTTC CASSFGQTLYEQYF
TRBJ2-1 NA TRBV30 TRBD2 TGTGCCTGGAGTTCACGGGGGGTCCTTTACAATGAGCAGTTCTTC CAWSSRGVLYNEQFF
TRBJ1-1 NA TRBV2 NA TGTGCCAGCAGCTTGGGGGGAACAGCTTTCTTT CASSLGGTAFF
TRBJ2-3 NA TRBV15 NA TGTGCCACCAGCAGAGGGGTAGGGGGAGATACGCAGTATTTT CATSRGVGGDTQYF
TRBJ2-1 NA TRBV7-2 TRBD2 TGTGCCAGCAGTTACATAGCGGGCCTGTACAATGAGCAGTTCTTC CASSYIAGLYNEQFF
TRBJ1-1 NA TRBV29-1 TRBD1 TGCAGCGCCCGACAGGGACTAAACACTGAAGCTTTCTTT CSARQGLNTEAFF
TRBJ2-7 many TRBV14 NA TGTGCCAGCAACTTTTCCGAAACAGTATTCTCCTACGAGCAGTACTTC CASNFSETVFSYEQYF
TRBJ2-2 few TRBV6-1 NA TGTGCCAGCAGTGAAAATGGGGCGGCCACCGGGGAGCTGTTTTTT CASSENGAATGELFF
TRBJ2-1 few TRBV6-6 TRBD2 TGTGCCAGCACCCCCGGCGGGGGAAGGACCTACAATGAGCAGTTCTTC CASTPGGGRTYNEQFF
TRBJ2-3 NA TRBV9 TRBD2 TGTGCCAGCAGCGTAGAGGCGGGGGGGCCCACAGATACGCAGTATTTT CASSVEAGGPTDTQYF
TRBJ2-7 NA TRBV30 NA TGTGCCTGGAGTGCCGGCGGTGTCTACGAGCAGTACTTC CAWSAGGVYEQYF
TRBJ2-5 NA TRBV15 TRBD2 TGTGCCACCAGCAGCCTTCGCGGGGGGCGGGGAGAGACCCAGTACTTC CATSSLRGGRGETQYF
TRBJ1-2 NA TRBV5-8 NA TGTGCCAGCAGCTTGGAACCTAGGACCTATGGCTACACCTTC CASSLEPRTYGYTF
TRBJ2-1 NA TRBV30 TRBD2 TGTGGCTGGACTAGATATAATGAGCAGTTCTTC CGWTRYNEQFF
TRBJ2-7 few TRBV14 NA TGTGCCAGCAGCCAAGTAAGGTCCTACGAGCAGTACTTC CASSQVRSYEQYF
TRBJ2-1 NA TRBV30 NA TGTGCCTGCGCGTCACTGTCCTCCTACAATGAGCAGTTCTTC CACASLSSYNEQFF
TRBJ1-1 NA TRBV30 NA TGTGCCTGGAGTCGAGAGCGCCCGGCCAACACTGAAGCTTTCTTT CAWSRERPANTEAFF
TRBJ1-2 NA TRBV2 TRBD1 TGTGCCAGCAGTCCGGACAGGAACTATGGCTACACCTTC CASSPDRNYGYTF
TRBJ2-5 once TRBV30 NA TGTGCCTGGAGTGTATACACAGGGACTTGGCTAAGGGCCATCATAGAGACCCAGTACTTC CAWSVYTGTWLRAIIETQYF
TRBJ2-7 few TRBV21-1 NA TGTGCCAGCAGCAATGGAGAGCAGTACTTC CASSNGEQYF
TRBJ1-2 few TRBV18 NA TGTGCCAGCTCACCCCTTCAAAGCGGAAAGGATGGCTACACCTTC CASSPLQSGKDGYTF
TRBJ2-3 NA TRBV15 NA TGTGCCACCAGCAGAGAAGGGAGACCCACAGATACGCAGTATTTT CATSREGRPTDTQYF
TRBJ1-6 NA TRBV30 NA TGTGCCTGGATTCGGCGGGGCAGTGATAATTCACCCCTCCACTTT CAWIRRGSDNSPLHF
TRBJ2-3 NA TRBV7-2 TRBD2 TGTGCCAGCAGCTTAACTAGCGGGCCCACAGATACGCAGTATTTT CASSLTSGPTDTQYF
TRBJ1-6 NA TRBV27 NA TGTGCCAGCAGTACCCGTCTCCGGGACGACCGATTTTCACCCCTCCACTTT CASSTRLRDDRFSPLHF
TRBJ2-2 NA TRBV30 NA TGTGCCTGGAGTGTTCGACAGGTTGTGAACACCGGGGAGCTGTTTTTT CAWSVRQVVNTGELFF
TRBJ1-1 few TRBV7-8 NA TGTGCCAGCAGTCTAGCGGGGGAAGTGTTCGTCGCTTTCTTT CASSLAGEVFVAFF
TRBJ1-2 NA TRBV30 NA TGTGCCTGGAGGGCACACTATGGCTACACCTTC CAWRAHYGYTF
TRBJ2-1 NA TRBV7-8 TRBD2 TGTGCCAGCAGCCAAGGACTAGCGGGCAATGAGCAGTTCTTC CASSQGLAGNEQFF
TRBJ1-5 few TRBV18 TRBD1 TGTGCCAGCTCATCTGGGACAGATAGCAATCAGCCCCAGCATTTT CASSSGTDSNQPQHF
TRBJ1-2 NA TRBV27 NA TGTGCCAGCAGTTTGACCGGGACCTATGGCTACACCTTC CASSLTGTYGYTF